Below are 8 T cell receptor beta chains sequenced from a single sample in a study of blood T cell repertoires in COVID-19. Assay used: immunoSEQ multiplex PCR; TCRdb lists only in-frame clones, some missing. The repertoire consists of under 150,000 clones, with 85% occurring once and the leading ten covering 3% to 4%. The sequenced sample was peripheral blood. All receptors come from a middle-aged man with acute or convalescent COVID-19.

The chain combines TRBV10-3 with TRBJ2-5, with 7 bases identical to TRBD1. Germline CDR1 ENHRY, CDR2 SYGVKD. The length of the CDR3 is 15 residues. V dropped 0 bases and J dropped 12; count of bases not matched to a gene: 13. CDR3: CAISESTGSTKRKYF. CDR3 nucleotide sequence: TGTGCCATCAGTGAGTCGACAGGGAGTACCAAGAGAAAGTACTTC.

The rearrangement uses TRBV3-1 (or the pseudogene TRBV3-2) and TRBJ2-3; 8 nucleotides agree with TRBD2. Germline V gene lookup returns CDR1 LGHDT and CDR2 YNNKEL (reference sequence). Trimming cost V 0 bases and J 6 bases; bases outside gene matches: 8. This CDR3 spans 16 amino acids. The CDR3 protein is CASSQDPAGAVDTQYF. CDR3 bases: TGTGCCAGCAGCCAAGATCCAGCGGGGGCTGTGGATACGCAGTATTTT.

The V gene is TRBV30, the J gene TRBJ2-7; no definite D call. Trimming cost V 2 bases and J 6 bases, with 14 bases left between them. The CDR3 is 13 amino acids. Looked up from germline, CDR1 is GTSNPN and CDR2 is SVGIG (reference sequence). The CDR3 sequence is CAWSLTLPGEQYF. CDR3 in DNA: TGTGCCTGGAGTTTGACCCTCCCGGGCGAGCAGTACTTC. Variable domain in full (rest from reference TRBV30 and TRBJ2-7): SQTIHQWPATLVQPVGSPLSLECTVEGTSNPNLYWYRQAAGRGLQLLFYSVGIGQISSEVPQNLSASRPQDRQFILSSKKLLLSDSGFYLCAWSLTLPGEQYFGPGTRLTVT.

The chain carries TRBV19 and TRBJ2-6, with D possibly TRBD1 on 6 matching bases. Germline V gene sequence: CDR1 LNHDA, CDR2 SQIVND (reference sequence). V shed 3 bases and J shed 1 base, with 22 bases lying between them. The CDR3 is 20 amino acids. Here the CDR3 DNA reads TGTGCCAGTAGTATCGGTCGAGTCAGGGGTTTCCTATCTGGGGCCAACGTCCTGACTTTC. Amino acid sequence: CASSIGRVRGFLSGANVLTF.

In this sample, this clone turned up a few times. The rearrangement links TRBV18 to TRBJ2-7, with TRBD1 matching 10 bases. The V gene end was trimmed by 5 bases and the J gene end by 3 bases; junction bases not matched to a gene: 7. CDR3 length: 15 residues. The germline gives CDR1 KGHSH, CDR2 LQKENI. For the CDR3, the DNA is TGTGCCAGCTCAACAGCGACAGGGGGCCGCTACGAGCAGTACTTC. Translating gives CASSTATGGRYEQYF.

CDR3 DNA sequence: TGTGCCAGCTCACCGATCGGGGGTGAGCAGTTCTTC. This sequence encodes CASSPIGGEQFF. The J gene is TRBJ2-1, the V gene TRBV18; D is perhaps TRBD2 (6 bases). Trimming stripped 3 bases from V and 9 bases from J, with 9 bases between. The CDR3 covers 12 residues. Germline V CDR1 and CDR2: KGHSH, LQKENI.

The chain carries TRBV24-1 and TRBJ2-3; a possible D gene is TRBD2 (5 bases). The ends were cut back, 6 bases at V and 3 bases at J, with 12 bases in the middle. The CDR3 has 14 residues. Per the germline V gene, CDR1 is KGHDR and CDR2 is SFDVKD. The CDR3, as DNA: TGTGCCACCAGTTGGAGCGGTGGTACAGATACGCAGTATTTT. Residues: CATSWSGGTDTQYF.

This clone appeared a single time. This chain connects TRBV3-1 (or the pseudogene TRBV3-2) to TRBJ2-7; possible D gene TRBD1, 5 bases. The CDR3 covers 12 residues. Trimming took 0 bases from V and 9 from J, leaving 9 bases between them. CDR1 LGHDT and CDR2 YNNKEL come from the germline V gene (reference sequence). The CDR3 spells CASSQDYRGQYF. In nucleotides, the CDR3 is TGTGCCAGCAGCCAAGATTATAGGGGGCAGTACTTC.